The 21 T cell receptor beta chains below were found in one sample sequenced in a study of OX40 agonist ivuxolimab in advanced cancers. Libraries were prepared by immunoSEQ multiplex PCR; TCRdb keeps only in-frame clonotypes and omits some of them. The data contain roughly 48,000 clones, approximately 85% of them singletons. The sequencing used CD4+ or CD8+ T cells sorted from blood, collected in a trial of the OX40 agonist ivuxolimab. Receptor source: an adult with an advanced solid tumor such as melanoma, head and neck, liver or kidney cancer.

CDR3: CASSKDGTAYEQYF. Written as DNA, the CDR3 is TGTGCCAGCAGCAAAGATGGGACAGCCTACGAGCAGTACTTC. The chain employs TRBV21-1 and TRBJ2-5; TRBD1 was called by the table and not checked on the DNA. The J call may be mistaken, given a closer DNA end match to TRBJ2-7. TRBV21-1 is designated a pseudogene. The CDR3 has 14 residues.

The chain has TRBV9 and TRBJ2-1; TRBD2 agrees at 9 bases. The CDR3 is 15 amino acids. The V and J ends lost 0 bases and 6 bases, in that order; junction bases with no gene match: 4. Germline lookup yields CDR1 SGDLS and CDR2 YYNGEE. The CDR3 DNA reads TGTGCCAGCAGCGTAGCTGGGACTAGCTTCAATGAGCAGTTCTTC. Amino acid sequence: CASSVAGTSFNEQFF.

The gene calls are TRBV7-9 and TRBJ2-1; 7 nucleotides match TRBD2. With 4 bases clipped from V and 4 bases from J, the junction kept 10 bases outside the gene matches. Germline loops: CDR1 SEHNR, CDR2 FQNEAQ (reference sequence). The CDR3 runs 16 residues. CDR3 nucleotide sequence: TGTGCCAGCAGCTCTCCCGGCGGGGGAGGGTACAATGAGCAGTTCTTC. Translated: CASSSPGGGGYNEQFF.

The chain has TRBV6-5 and TRBJ1-6, with 8 bases matching TRBD1. This CDR3 has 15 amino acids. Germline CDR1 MNHEY, CDR2 SVGAGI. Germline trimming cut 4 bases from V and 5 bases from J; bases unmatched to any gene: 4. CDR3 amino acids: CASSSGTGDNSPLHF. The DNA of the CDR3 is TGTGCCAGCAGTTCGGGGACAGGCGATAATTCACCCCTCCACTTT.

The rearrangement joins TRBV9 to TRBJ2-6, with D maybe TRBD2 (5 bases). Per germline, CDR1 SGDLS and CDR2 YYNGEE. Trimming shortened V by 3 bases and J by 2 bases, and 12 bases separated the two germline ends. The CDR3 length is 16 residues. The DNA of the CDR3 is TGTGCCAGCAGCGCCGGGGTCGGCGCTGGGGCCAACGTCCTGACTTTC. Amino acids: CASSAGVGAGANVLTF.

The rearrangement uses TRBV6-5 and TRBJ1-1; D is unresolved. The CDR3 covers 14 residues. Germline-derived CDR1 and CDR2 are MNHEY and SVGAGI. Trimming removed 7 bases from V and 1 base from J, with 13 bases in between. The CDR3 DNA sequence: TGTGCCAGCAAGTCGCGAGGTCGGAACACTGAAGCTTTCTTT. This gives the protein CASKSRGRNTEAFF.

This sequence joins TRBV28 and TRBJ1-5; 8 bases match TRBD1. CDR3 size: 15 residues. Trimming at V came to 7 bases and at J to 7 bases, leaving 12 bases not matched to a gene. Germline V CDR1 and CDR2: MDHEN, SYDVKM. CDR3 in amino acids: CASIPGTGFRQPQHF. DNA of the CDR3: TGTGCCAGCATCCCGGGGACAGGATTCAGACAGCCCCAGCATTTT.

Sample share makes this clone medium-sized. The chain carries TRBV10-3 and TRBJ1-1; D possibly corresponds to TRBD1 (6 bases). The CDR3 runs 13 residues. Per the germline V gene, CDR1 is ENHRY and CDR2 is SYGVKD. Trimming cost V 6 bases and J 3 bases, with 11 bases left between them. The CDR3 sequence is CAIRGAWDTEAFF. The CDR3 DNA sequence: TGTGCCATCAGGGGGGCATGGGACACTGAAGCTTTCTTT.

This clone occurred a few times. This sequence joins TRBV7-9 and TRBJ2-7; D might be TRBD1 (6 bases). The CDR3 length is 14 residues. V shed 4 bases and J shed 2 bases, with 12 bases lying between them. Germline CDR1 SEHNR, CDR2 FQNEAQ (reference sequence). The CDR3 is CASSWETGAYEQYF. Here the CDR3 DNA reads TGTGCCAGCAGCTGGGAGACAGGAGCCTACGAGCAGTACTTC.

The chain recombines TRBV28 with TRBJ1-5; D is ambiguous. The V gene's germline CDR1 is MDHEN and CDR2 SYDVKM. V dropped 7 bases and J dropped 5 bases, with 15 bases sitting between them. The CDR3 is 14 residues long. Here the CDR3 DNA reads TGTGCCAGCACCCCCTGGGAGGGCGATCAGCCCCAGCATTTT. Residues: CASTPWEGDQPQHF.

This clone was counted only a few times. The CDR3 DNA follows: TGTGCCAGTAGTACCGCTTGGGAGGAGAAAGATGGCTACACCTTC. Residues: CASSTAWEEKDGYTF. V usage is TRBV19 and J usage is TRBJ1-2; D gene ambiguous. Germline CDR1 LNHDA, CDR2 SQIVND (reference sequence). The CDR3 consists of 15 residues. V lost 4 bases and J 6 bases, leaving 18 bases between the germline ends.

The CDR3: CSVNRANTEAFF. The CDR3 nucleotides read TGCAGCGTTAACAGGGCAAACACTGAAGCTTTCTTT. This chain connects TRBV29-1 to TRBJ1-1; a possible D gene is TRBD1 (6 bases). The CDR3 is 12 amino acids. From germline, CDR1 is SQVTM and CDR2 ANQGSEA. V was trimmed by 5 bases and J by 2 bases, leaving 9 bases between them.

The J gene is TRBJ1-4, the V gene TRBV7-8; 9 nucleotides match TRBD1. The trim removed 5 bases at V and 4 bases at J, leaving 5 bases unmatched. The CDR3 is 15 residues long. Per germline, CDR1 SGHVS and CDR2 FQNEAQ. CDR3 in DNA: TGTGCCAGCAGCCGAGGACAGGGGATTAATGAAAAACTGTTTTTT. It specifies CASSRGQGINEKLFF.

This clone has just a few counts. The V call is TRBV28, the J call TRBJ2-4, with 12 bases matching TRBD2. The length of the CDR3 is 17 residues. V dropped 7 bases and J dropped 8; count of bases not matched to a gene: 15. CDR1 and CDR2 from the germline V gene are MDHEN and SYDVKM. CDR3: CASMGAPSGRAKDIQYF. The CDR3 DNA reads as TGTGCCAGCATGGGGGCGCCTAGCGGGAGGGCCAAGGACATTCAGTACTTC.

The V call is TRBV5-1, the J call TRBJ2-5; D is undetermined. V was pared by 5 bases and J by 2 bases, with 16 bases between. The CDR3 runs 15 residues. The germline V gene has CDR1 SGHRS and CDR2 YFSETQ. CDR3 bases: TGCGCCAGCAGATTTCAACCTCAGCCTCAAGAGACCCAGTACTTC. Translated: CASRFQPQPQETQYF.

This clone was counted a single time. DNA of the CDR3: TGTGCCAGCAGCTCACCGAGGGGAGGGGACAATCAGCCCCAGCATTTT. This sequence encodes CASSSPRGGDNQPQHF. The chain recombines TRBV7-4 with TRBJ1-5, with D perhaps TRBD1 (5 bases). The V end lost 4 bases, the J end lost 3 bases, and 16 bases lay between the germline ends. Germline CDR1 reads SGHVT; CDR2 reads SQSDAQ. The CDR3 has 16 residues.

The chain carries TRBV6-1 and TRBJ2-7; 10 nucleotides agree with TRBD2. V lost 5 bases, J lost 4 bases, and 8 bases stayed unmatched. CDR3 length equals 15 residues. CDR1 is MNHNS and CDR2 is SASEGT in the germline V gene. Here the CDR3 DNA reads TGTGCCAGCAGTCAGACCAGGACTAGCGGTTACGAGCAGTACTTC. Protein sequence: CASSQTRTSGYEQYF.

V is TRBV5-6 and J is TRBJ2-7, with 8 bases identical to TRBD1. V was pared by 6 bases and J by 4 bases, with 12 bases of the junction left unmatched. Germline lookup yields CDR1 SGHDT and CDR2 YYEEEE. This CDR3 is 15 amino acids long. The CDR3 DNA sequence: TGTGCCAGCACTGCCCCAAGGACAGGGTCTTACGAGCAGTACTTC. Translation gives CASTAPRTGSYEQYF.

This clone was recorded a few times. The V and J genes are TRBV18 and TRBJ1-1; D perhaps matches TRBD1 (5 bases). V lost 7 bases, J lost 3 bases, and 15 bases lay in between. This CDR3 has 14 amino acids. Germline V gene lookup returns CDR1 KGHSH and CDR2 LQKENI. CDR3 amino acids: CASYGRSGDTEAFF. CDR3 bases: TGTGCCAGCTACGGGCGGTCGGGGGACACTGAAGCTTTCTTT.

The rearrangement links TRBV5-6 to TRBJ2-1, with 13 bases aligning to TRBD2. This CDR3 has 18 residues. CDR1 and CDR2 from the germline V gene are SGHDT and YYEEEE. V dropped 0 bases and J dropped 4; count of bases not matched to a gene: 7. The CDR3 protein is CASSLALAGGLPYNEQFF. The CDR3 region has the DNA TGTGCCAGCAGCTTGGCACTAGCGGGAGGGTTACCTTACAATGAGCAGTTCTTC.

The CDR3 sequence is CASSLELNRGLADGELFF. For the CDR3, the DNA is TGCGCCAGCAGCTTGGAATTGAACAGGGGGCTTGCAGACGGGGAGCTGTTTTTT. The chain recombines TRBV5-1 with TRBJ2-2; TRBD1 matches 9 bases. In germline, CDR1 is SGHRS, CDR2 YFSETQ. The CDR3 totals 18 residues. V gave up 0 bases and J gave up 7 bases; unmatched junction bases: 13.